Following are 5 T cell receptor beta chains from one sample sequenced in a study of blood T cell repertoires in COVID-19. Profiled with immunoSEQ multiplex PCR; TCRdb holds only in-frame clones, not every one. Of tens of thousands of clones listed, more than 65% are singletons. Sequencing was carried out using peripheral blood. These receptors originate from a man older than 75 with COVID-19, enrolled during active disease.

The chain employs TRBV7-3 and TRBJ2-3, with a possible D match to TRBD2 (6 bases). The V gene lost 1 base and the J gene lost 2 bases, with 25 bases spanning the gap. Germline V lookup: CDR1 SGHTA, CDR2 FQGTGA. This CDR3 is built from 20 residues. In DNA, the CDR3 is TGTGCCAGCAGCTTAAATCCGGCCGTGGGGGTTGGGAGGCCCACAGATACGCAGTATTTT. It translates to CASSLNPAVGVGRPTDTQYF.

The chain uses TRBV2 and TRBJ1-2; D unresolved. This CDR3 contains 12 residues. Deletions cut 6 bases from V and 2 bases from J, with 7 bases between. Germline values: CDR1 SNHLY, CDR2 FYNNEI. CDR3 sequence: CASRIQNYGYTF. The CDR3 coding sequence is TGTGCCAGCAGGATCCAGAACTATGGCTACACCTTC. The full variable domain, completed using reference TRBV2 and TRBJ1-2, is EPEVTQTPSHQVTQMGQEVILRCVPISNHLYFYWYRQILGQKVEFLVSFYNNEISEKSEIFDDQFSVERPDGSNFTLKIRSTKLEDSAMYFCASRIQNYGYTFGSGTRLTVV.

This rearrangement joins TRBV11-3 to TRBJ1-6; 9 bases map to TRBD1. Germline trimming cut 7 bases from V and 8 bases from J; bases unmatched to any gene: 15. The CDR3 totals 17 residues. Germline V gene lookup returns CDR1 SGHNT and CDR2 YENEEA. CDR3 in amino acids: CASIIHHLGQGDSPLHF. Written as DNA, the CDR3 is TGTGCCAGCATCATCCACCACTTGGGACAGGGTGATTCACCCCTCCACTTT.

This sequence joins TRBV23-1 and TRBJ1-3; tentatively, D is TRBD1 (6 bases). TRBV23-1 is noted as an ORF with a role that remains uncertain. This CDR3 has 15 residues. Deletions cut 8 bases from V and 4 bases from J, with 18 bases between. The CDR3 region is CASVSNRERGNTIYF. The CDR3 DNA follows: TGCGCCAGCGTTTCTAACAGGGAGCGCGGAAACACCATATATTTT.

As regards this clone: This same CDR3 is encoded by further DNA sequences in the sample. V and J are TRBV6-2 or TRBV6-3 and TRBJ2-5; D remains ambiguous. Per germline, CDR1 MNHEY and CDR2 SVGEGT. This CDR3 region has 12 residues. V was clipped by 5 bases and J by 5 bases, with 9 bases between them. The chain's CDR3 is CASSPLSETQYF. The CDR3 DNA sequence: TGTGCCAGCAGTCCCCTATCCGAGACCCAGTACTTC.